These 32 T cell receptor beta chains were sequenced from one sample in a study of blood T cell repertoires in COVID-19. Clones were read by immunoSEQ multiplex PCR, and TCRdb kept only the in-frame ones, dropping some. This table has roughly 350,000 clones, about nine tenths appearing once. Sequencing was performed on peripheral blood. The receptors shown here come from a woman aged 70-85 years with COVID-19, enrolled during active disease.

The chain employs TRBV27 and TRBJ2-1, with 7 positions matching TRBD2. Germline-derived CDR1 and CDR2 are MNHEY and SMNVEV (reference sequence). With 5 bases clipped from V and 4 bases from J, the junction kept 8 bases outside the gene matches. The CDR3 sequence is 15 residues long. The CDR3 sequence is CASSLGGTLYNEQFF. As DNA, the CDR3 is TGTGCCAGCAGTCTCGGGGGGACCCTTTACAATGAGCAGTTCTTC.

This clone occurred once. The rearrangement joins TRBV24-1 to TRBJ2-7, with 7 bases identical to TRBD2. With V trimmed by 5 bases and J by 1 base, 25 bases remained unmatched. The CDR3 has 21 residues. CDR1 is KGHDR, CDR2 SFDVKD, per germline. CDR3 amino acids: CATSVGGGGGEGILKSYEQYF. The CDR3 DNA reads as TGTGCCACCAGTGTGGGCGGAGGAGGAGGGGAGGGTATTTTGAAGTCCTACGAGCAGTACTTC.

As DNA, the CDR3 is TGTGCCAGCAGCTTGTATCCGGGGTCAAATGAAAAACTGTTTTTT. This translates into CASSLYPGSNEKLFF. The J gene is TRBJ1-4, the V gene TRBV5-6; D gene uncertain. This CDR3 contains 15 residues. Germline CDR1 reads SGHDT; CDR2 reads YYEEEE. Trimming left V 1 base short and J 5 bases short, with 12 bases between. The variable domain in full, completed from reference TRBV5-6 and TRBJ1-4, reads DAGVTQSPTHLIKTRGQQVTLRCSPKSGHDTVSWYQQALGQGPQFIFQYYEEEERQRGNFPDRFSGHQFPNYSSELNVNALLLGDSALYLCASSLYPGSNEKLFFGSGTQLSVL.

V usage is TRBV5-6 and J usage is TRBJ1-2, with 9 positions matching TRBD1. Germline CDR1 is SGHDT and CDR2 is YYEEEE. The CDR3 totals 16 residues. V gave up 2 bases and J gave up 2 bases; unmatched junction bases: 7. The CDR3 protein is CASSFLPGQGNYGYTF. The CDR3 DNA sequence: TGTGCCAGCAGCTTTTTACCGGGACAGGGAAACTATGGCTACACCTTC.

J is TRBJ1-1 and V is TRBV24-1; D remains unclear. Germline assignment: CDR1 KGHDR and CDR2 SFDVKD. V lost 11 bases to trimming and J lost 4 bases, with 13 bases between them. The CDR3 covers 12 residues. The CDR3 here is CANHVWSTEAFF. DNA for the CDR3: TGTGCCAACCACGTTTGGAGCACTGAAGCTTTCTTT.

In its sample, this clone was seen a few times. The chain is built from TRBV12-5 and TRBJ1-1, with a possible D match to TRBD1 (6 bases). V was trimmed by 0 bases and J by 4 bases, leaving 15 bases between them. Germline assignment: CDR1 LGHNT and CDR2 FRNRAP. The CDR3 extends over 16 amino acids. The CDR3 loop is CASGLVRGEGGTEAFF. The CDR3, as DNA: TGTGCTAGTGGTTTGGTACGGGGGGAAGGGGGCACTGAAGCTTTCTTT.

The V gene is TRBV2, the J gene TRBJ2-3, with D possibly TRBD2 on 7 matching bases. Germline V gene lookup returns CDR1 SNHLY and CDR2 FYNNEI. The CDR3 sequence is 15 residues long. V lost 5 bases to trimming and J lost 2 bases, with 14 bases between them. The CDR3 nucleotides are TGTGCCAGCAGTCCTAGGGGGGGCGACACAGATACGCAGTATTTT. Amino acids: CASSPRGGDTDTQYF.

V usage is TRBV6-5 and J usage is TRBJ2-5; perhaps TRBD2 as D (7 bases). V was shortened by 7 bases and J by 1 base, with 16 bases between the two germline ends. The germline V gene encodes CDR1 MNHEY and CDR2 SVGAGI. The CDR3 sequence is 15 residues long. CDR3 nucleotides: TGTGCCAGCACCGAGGGGGGGGATTCCCAAGAGACCCAGTACTTC. Its translation is CASTEGGDSQETQYF.

This rearrangement joins TRBV7-9 to TRBJ1-3, with TRBD1 identical over 7 bases. In germline, CDR1 is SEHNR, CDR2 FQNEAQ (reference sequence). The CDR3 covers 16 residues. With 4 bases clipped from V and 2 bases from J, the junction kept 8 bases outside the gene matches. DNA of the CDR3: TGTGCCAGCAGCTCTTTCGACAGGGTGGCTGGAAACACCATATATTTT. Protein product: CASSSFDRVAGNTIYF.

This chain uses TRBV28 with TRBJ1-3; D gene unclear. Trimming removed 10 bases at V and 1 base at J, with 8 bases between. CDR1 MDHEN and CDR2 SYDVKM come from the germline V gene. The CDR3 spans 12 residues. The CDR3 reads CATEGSGNTIYF. DNA of the CDR3: TGTGCCACCGAGGGTTCTGGAAACACCATATATTTT.

The V call is TRBV9, the J call TRBJ1-2; D is unclear. CDR3 length: 15 amino acids. Germline V gene sequence: CDR1 SGDLS, CDR2 YYNGEE. The V end lost 2 bases, the J end lost 4 bases, and 15 bases lay between the germline ends. CDR3 loop: CASSVLAGSPYGYTF. CDR3 nucleotides: TGTGCCAGCAGCGTCTTAGCCGGGAGCCCCTATGGCTACACCTTC. Full variable domain (outside the CDR3, taken from reference TRBV9 and TRBJ1-2): DSGVTQTPKHLITATGQRVTLRCSPRSGDLSVYWYQQSLDQGLQFLIQYYNGEERAKGNILERFSAQQFPDLHSELNLSSLELGDSALYFCASSVLAGSPYGYTFGSGTRLTVV.

CDR3 sequence reads: CAWSAGGLPRRYEQYF. Written as DNA, the CDR3 is TGTGCCTGGAGCGCGGGTGGGTTACCTAGGCGATACGAGCAGTACTTC. The chain couples TRBV30 to TRBJ2-7; D possibly corresponds to TRBD2 (5 bases). V lost 3 bases to trimming and J lost 4 bases, with 22 bases between them. Germline CDR1 is GTSNPN and CDR2 is SVGIG (reference sequence). The CDR3 consists of 16 residues. The variable domain in full, completed from reference TRBV30 and TRBJ2-7, reads SQTIHQWPATLVQPVGSPLSLECTVEGTSNPNLYWYRQAAGRGLQLLFYSVGIGQISSEVPQNLSASRPQDRQFILSSKKLLLSDSGFYLCAWSAGGLPRRYEQYFGPGTRLTVT.

The chain carries TRBV6-2 or TRBV6-3 and TRBJ1-5; D is undetermined. Germline V gene data show CDR1 as MNHEY and CDR2 as SVGEGT. V gave up 6 bases and J gave up 7 bases, with 19 bases separating them. The CDR3 sequence is 15 residues long. The CDR3 DNA is TGTGCCAGCAGCCCCCATGGGCAGTTTAAACAGCCCCAGCATTTT. This codes for CASSPHGQFKQPQHF.

This clone was detected only a few times. The rearrangement links TRBV28 to TRBJ1-2, with D perhaps matching TRBD1 (5 bases). The CDR3 is made up of 17 amino acids. V was clipped by 3 bases and J by 1 base, with 18 bases between them. Germline loops: CDR1 MDHEN, CDR2 SYDVKM. CDR3 sequence: CASSFWGVGLSNYGYTF. CDR3 nucleotides: TGTGCCAGCAGTTTCTGGGGTGTGGGACTCAGTAACTATGGCTACACCTTC.

The V call is TRBV19, the J call TRBJ1-4; tentatively, D is TRBD1 (5 bases). Deletions cut 1 base from V and 6 bases from J, with 12 bases between. CDR1 and CDR2 (germline): LNHDA, SQIVND (reference sequence). This CDR3 is built from 15 residues. Written as DNA, the CDR3 is TGTGCCAGTAGTATAGTTAAGGGGATGGATGAAAAACTGTTTTTT. The encoded protein is CASSIVKGMDEKLFF.

This clone showed up just a few times. V gene TRBV4-3 combines with J gene TRBJ2-7, with 12 bases identical to TRBD2. Germline values: CDR1 LGHNA, CDR2 YSLEER. This CDR3 contains 16 residues. Germline trimming cut 2 bases from V and 3 bases from J; bases unmatched to any gene: 5. The CDR3 DNA reads as TGCGCCAGCAGCCAACGACTAGCGGGGGACCTCTACGAGCAGTACTTC. Amino acids: CASSQRLAGDLYEQYF.

The chain links TRBV27 to TRBJ1-1; 11 bases map to TRBD1. The germline V gene has CDR1 MNHEY and CDR2 SMNVEV (reference sequence). The CDR3 loop spans 16 amino acids. Germline trimming cut 3 bases from V and 4 bases from J; bases unmatched to any gene: 7. The CDR3 is CASSLGTGGPGTEAFF. For the CDR3, the DNA is TGTGCCAGCAGTTTGGGGACAGGGGGGCCGGGCACTGAAGCTTTCTTT.

The J gene is TRBJ1-3, the V gene TRBV6-5; no clear D. This CDR3 comprises 16 residues. V was shortened by 2 bases and J by 1 base, with 12 bases between the two germline ends. Per the germline V gene, CDR1 is MNHEY and CDR2 is SVGAGI. The CDR3 spells CASSYRYPGSGNTIYF. The CDR3 nucleotides are TGTGCCAGCAGTTACCGCTACCCGGGGTCTGGAAACACCATATATTTT.

This clone was found once. The chain's CDR3 is CASSLAVLAGAYNEQFF. The DNA for the CDR3 is TGTGCCAGCAGCTTGGCCGTCCTAGCGGGGGCCTACAATGAGCAGTTCTTC. This chain joins TRBV5-6 and TRBJ2-1; 10 bases are shared with TRBD2. The germline CDR1 and CDR2 sequences are SGHDT and YYEEEE. The V gene end was trimmed by 0 bases and the J gene end by 2 bases; junction bases not matched to a gene: 5. There are 17 residues in the CDR3.

The rearrangement links TRBV4-3 to TRBJ2-7; TRBD1 might be the D (6 bases). The germline V gene encodes CDR1 LGHNA and CDR2 YSLEER. This CDR3 is 14 amino acids long. V dropped 3 bases and J dropped 1 base, with 10 bases sitting between them. CDR3 nucleotides: TGCGCCAGCAGCCATGAGGACAGATCCTACGAGCAGTACTTC. Protein: CASSHEDRSYEQYF.

The rearrangement links TRBV24-1 to TRBJ2-1, with D uncertain. Germline CDR1 is KGHDR and CDR2 is SFDVKD. The CDR3 totals 14 residues. Trimming cost V 2 bases and J 0 bases, with 4 bases left between them. The CDR3 region has the DNA TGTGCCACCAGTGATTACAGCTCCTACAATGAGCAGTTCTTC. Amino acid sequence: CATSDYSSYNEQFF.

The rearrangement joins TRBV7-2 to TRBJ1-1; the match to TRBD1 covers 8 bases. Germline CDR1 and CDR2: SGHTA and FQGNSA. The junction had 5 bases not matched to a gene; V was cut back by 4 bases and J by 4 bases. The CDR3 extends over 14 amino acids. As DNA, the CDR3 is TGTGCCAGCAGCTCATACGACAGGGGCACTGAAGCTTTCTTT. It specifies CASSSYDRGTEAFF. The entire variable domain, with the rest obtained from reference TRBV7-2 and TRBJ1-1, is as follows: GAGVSQSPSNKVTEKGKDVELRCDPISGHTALYWYRQSLGQGLEFLIYFQGNSAPDKSGLPSDRFSAERTGGSVSTLTIQRTQQEDSAVYLCASSSYDRGTEAFFGQGTRLTVV.

V usage is TRBV5-6 and J usage is TRBJ2-4; D might be TRBD1 (6 bases). The CDR3 loop spans 15 amino acids. The V gene's germline CDR1 is SGHDT and CDR2 YYEEEE. Between the trimmed V and J ends, which lost 2 bases and 3 bases, there was a span of 12 bases. CDR3 DNA sequence: TGTGCCAGCAGCTTTGCAGGGGTGGTCAAAAACATTCAGTACTTC. It encodes CASSFAGVVKNIQYF.

The chain carries TRBV6-2 or TRBV6-3 and TRBJ1-5, with 12 positions matching TRBD1. This CDR3 has 15 amino acids. Losses at the gene ends were 6 bases for V and 6 bases for J; bases not matched to a gene: 6. CDR1 and CDR2 from the germline V gene are MNHEY and SVGEGT. The chain's CDR3 is CASSPGQGAFQPQHF. The CDR3 nucleotides are TGTGCCAGCAGCCCGGGACAGGGGGCTTTTCAGCCCCAGCATTTT.

This chain's CDR3 is CTTTLTRDQETQYF. In nucleotides, the CDR3 is TGCACCACCACTTTGACTAGAGACCAAGAGACCCAGTACTTC. The V and J genes are TRBV1 and TRBJ2-5; TRBD2 reflects the table's D call only, with no check against the DNA. TRBV1 is a pseudogene. This CDR3 is built from 14 residues.

CDR3 sequence reads: CASSLGATNYGYTF. The CDR3 DNA follows: TGTGCCAGCAGCTTGGGGGCCACGAACTATGGCTACACCTTC. This rearrangement joins TRBV7-9 to TRBJ1-2; possible D gene TRBD1, 6 bases. Germline lookup yields CDR1 SEHNR and CDR2 FQNEAQ (reference sequence). V was trimmed by 3 bases and J by 2 bases, leaving 10 bases between them. CDR3 length equals 14 residues.

In this sample, this clone turned up once. J is TRBJ2-3 and V is TRBV9; possibly TRBD2 for D (5 bases). The V gene's germline CDR1 is SGDLS and CDR2 YYNGEE. The CDR3 length is 15 residues. Trimming removed 4 bases from V and 0 bases from J, with 12 bases in between. This CDR3 reads CASSPGGTSTDTQYF. The CDR3 bases are TGTGCCAGCAGCCCAGGAGGAACTAGCACAGATACGCAGTATTTT. The whole variable domain, remainder taken from reference TRBV9 and TRBJ2-3, is DSGVTQTPKHLITATGQRVTLRCSPRSGDLSVYWYQQSLDQGLQFLIQYYNGEERAKGNILERFSAQQFPDLHSELNLSSLELGDSALYFCASSPGGTSTDTQYFGPGTRLTVL.

The chain recombines TRBV29-1 with TRBJ1-2; 7 nucleotides line up with TRBD1. The V gene end was trimmed by 3 bases and the J gene end by 3 bases; junction bases not matched to a gene: 13. This CDR3 comprises 16 residues. Germline CDR1 is SQVTM and CDR2 is ANQGSEA. CDR3 sequence: CSVEGQTPGGDYGYTF. Here the CDR3 DNA reads TGCAGCGTTGAGGGACAGACCCCCGGGGGGGACTATGGCTACACCTTC.

This sequence joins TRBV4-1 and TRBJ1-1, with TRBD1 as a possible D gene (5 bases). Germline CDR1 reads MGHRA; CDR2 reads YSYEKL. The V end was cut by 0 bases, the J end by 4 bases, with 9 bases between. CDR3 length: 14 residues. CDR3 region: CASSQDQGGTEAFF. CDR3 coding DNA: TGCGCCAGCAGCCAAGACCAGGGTGGCACTGAAGCTTTCTTT.

The chain employs TRBV5-1 and TRBJ1-3; D unclear. This CDR3 has 16 amino acids. V dropped 3 bases and J dropped 0 bases, with 13 bases sitting between them. The germline V gene has CDR1 SGHRS and CDR2 YFSETQ. The CDR3 here is CASSSKTLFSGNTIYF. The DNA for the CDR3 is TGCGCCAGCAGCTCTAAGACACTTTTCTCTGGAAACACCATATATTTT.

Comments on this clone: Within the sample, other DNA sequences also encode this same CDR3. The chain recombines TRBV19 with TRBJ1-5; maybe TRBD1 (5 bases). The CDR3 consists of 15 residues. Trimming cost V 8 bases and J 0 bases, with 14 bases left between them. CDR1 is LNHDA and CDR2 is SQIVND in the germline V gene (reference sequence). The CDR3 nucleotides are TGTGCCAGTTCCCCGACAGTCTATAGCAATCAGCCCCAGCATTTT. Translation gives CASSPTVYSNQPQHF.

This chain uses TRBV4-3 with TRBJ2-2; TRBD1 matches at 8 bases. CDR1 is LGHNA, CDR2 YSLEER, per germline. The CDR3 has 14 amino acids. V was pared by 5 bases and J by 7 bases, with 6 bases of the junction left unmatched. CDR3 protein: CASSGRQGIGELFF. In DNA, the CDR3 is TGCGCCAGCAGCGGGCGACAGGGGATCGGGGAGCTGTTTTTT.